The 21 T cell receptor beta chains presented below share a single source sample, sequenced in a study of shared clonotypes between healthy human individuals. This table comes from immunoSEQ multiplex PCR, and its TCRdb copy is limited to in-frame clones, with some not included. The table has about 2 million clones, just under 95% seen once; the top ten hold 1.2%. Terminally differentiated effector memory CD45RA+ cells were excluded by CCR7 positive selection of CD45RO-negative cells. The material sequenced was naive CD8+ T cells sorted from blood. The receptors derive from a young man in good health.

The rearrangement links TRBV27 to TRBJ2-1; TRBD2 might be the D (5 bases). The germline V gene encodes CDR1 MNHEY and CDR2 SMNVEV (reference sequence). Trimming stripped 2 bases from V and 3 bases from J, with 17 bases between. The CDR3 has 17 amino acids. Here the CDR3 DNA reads TGTGCCAGCAGTTTAGGGTGGGCAACCGGACTCTACAATGAGCAGTTCTTC. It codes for CASSLGWATGLYNEQFF.

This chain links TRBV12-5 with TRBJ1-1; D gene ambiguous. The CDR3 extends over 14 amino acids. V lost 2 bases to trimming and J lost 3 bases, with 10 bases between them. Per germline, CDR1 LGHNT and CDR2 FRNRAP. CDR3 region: CASGLQSGYTEAFF. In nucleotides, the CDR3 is TGTGCTAGTGGTTTGCAGTCGGGATACACTGAAGCTTTCTTT.

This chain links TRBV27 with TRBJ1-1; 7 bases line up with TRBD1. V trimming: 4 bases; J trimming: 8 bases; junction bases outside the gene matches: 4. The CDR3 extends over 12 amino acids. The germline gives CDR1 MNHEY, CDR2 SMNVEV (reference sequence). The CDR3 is CASSSLTGEAFF. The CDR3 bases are TGTGCCAGCAGTTCCCTGACAGGGGAAGCTTTCTTT.

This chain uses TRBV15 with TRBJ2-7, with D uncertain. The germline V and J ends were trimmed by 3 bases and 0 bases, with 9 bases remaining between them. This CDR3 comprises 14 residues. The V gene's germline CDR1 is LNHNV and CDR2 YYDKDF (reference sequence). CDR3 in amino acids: CATSSLQDSYEQYF. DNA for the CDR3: TGTGCCACCAGCAGTCTTCAGGACTCCTACGAGCAGTACTTC.

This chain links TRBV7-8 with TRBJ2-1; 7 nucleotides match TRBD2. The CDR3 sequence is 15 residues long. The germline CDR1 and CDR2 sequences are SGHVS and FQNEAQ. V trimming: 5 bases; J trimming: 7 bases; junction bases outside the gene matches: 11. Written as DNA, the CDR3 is TGTGCCAGCAGCGTGGAAGTAGCGGGTTTAAATGAGCAGTTCTTC. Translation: CASSVEVAGLNEQFF. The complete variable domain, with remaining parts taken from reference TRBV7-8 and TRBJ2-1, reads GAGVSQSPRYKVAKRGQDVALRCDPISGHVSLFWYQQALGQGPEFLTYFQNEAQLDKSGLPSDRFFAERPEGSVSTLKIQRTQQEDSAVYLCASSVEVAGLNEQFFGPGTRLTVL.

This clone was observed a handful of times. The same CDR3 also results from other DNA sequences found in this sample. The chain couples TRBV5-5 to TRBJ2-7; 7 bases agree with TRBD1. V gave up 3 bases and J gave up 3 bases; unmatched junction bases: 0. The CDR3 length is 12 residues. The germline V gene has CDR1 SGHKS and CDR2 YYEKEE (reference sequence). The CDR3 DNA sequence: TGTGCCAGCAGCTGGGACAGCTACGAGCAGTACTTC. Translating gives CASSWDSYEQYF. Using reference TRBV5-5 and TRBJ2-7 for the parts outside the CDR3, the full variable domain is DAGVTQSPTHLIKTRGQQVTLRCSPISGHKSVSWYQQVLGQGPQFIFQYYEKEERGRGNFPDRFSARQFPNYSSELNVNALLLGDSALYLCASSWDSYEQYFGPGTRLTVT.

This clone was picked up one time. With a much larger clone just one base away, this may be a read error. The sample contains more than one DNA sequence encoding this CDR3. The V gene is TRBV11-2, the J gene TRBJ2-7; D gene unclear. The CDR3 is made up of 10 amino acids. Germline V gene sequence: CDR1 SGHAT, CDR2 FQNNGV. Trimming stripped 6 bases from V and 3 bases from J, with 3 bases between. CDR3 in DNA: TGTGCCAGCAGTTACTACGAGCAGTACTTC. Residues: CASSYYEQYF.

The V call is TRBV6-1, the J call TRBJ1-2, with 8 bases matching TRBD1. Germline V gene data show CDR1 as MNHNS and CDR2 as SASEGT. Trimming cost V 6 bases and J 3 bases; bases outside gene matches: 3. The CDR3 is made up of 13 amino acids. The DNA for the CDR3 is TGTGCCAGCAGAAGGACAGGGTACTATGGCTACACCTTC. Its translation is CASRRTGYYGYTF.

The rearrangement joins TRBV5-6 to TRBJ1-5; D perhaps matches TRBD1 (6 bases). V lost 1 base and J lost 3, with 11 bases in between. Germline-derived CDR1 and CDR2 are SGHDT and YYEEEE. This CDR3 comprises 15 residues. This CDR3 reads CASSLRQASNQPQHF. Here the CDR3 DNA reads TGTGCCAGCAGCTTGCGACAGGCTTCCAATCAGCCCCAGCATTTT.

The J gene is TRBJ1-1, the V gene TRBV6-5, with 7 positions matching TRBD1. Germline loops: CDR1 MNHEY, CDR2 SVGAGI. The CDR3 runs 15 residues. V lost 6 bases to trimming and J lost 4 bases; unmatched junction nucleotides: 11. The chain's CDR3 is CASRTTGEQGTEAFF. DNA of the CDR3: TGTGCCAGCAGGACAACAGGGGAACAGGGCACTGAAGCTTTCTTT.

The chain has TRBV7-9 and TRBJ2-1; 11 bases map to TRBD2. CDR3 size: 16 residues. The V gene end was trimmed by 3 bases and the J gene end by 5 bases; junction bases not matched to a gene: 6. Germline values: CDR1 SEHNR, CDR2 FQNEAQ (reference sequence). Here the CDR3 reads CASSFILAGEHNEQFF. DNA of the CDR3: TGTGCCAGCAGCTTTATACTAGCGGGAGAACACAATGAGCAGTTCTTC.

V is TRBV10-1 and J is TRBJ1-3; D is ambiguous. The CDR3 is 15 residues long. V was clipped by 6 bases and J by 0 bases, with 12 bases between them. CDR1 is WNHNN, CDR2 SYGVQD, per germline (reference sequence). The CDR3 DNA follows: TGCGCCAGCAGGTTAGACCCGAGCTCTGGAAACACCATATATTTT. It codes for CASRLDPSSGNTIYF.

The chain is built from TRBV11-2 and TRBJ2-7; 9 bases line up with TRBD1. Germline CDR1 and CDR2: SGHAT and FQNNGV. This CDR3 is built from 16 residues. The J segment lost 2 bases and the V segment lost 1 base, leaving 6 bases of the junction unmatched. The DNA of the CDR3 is TGTGCCAGCAGCTTAGGAAGGACAGGGGATACCTACGAGCAGTACTTC. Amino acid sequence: CASSLGRTGDTYEQYF.

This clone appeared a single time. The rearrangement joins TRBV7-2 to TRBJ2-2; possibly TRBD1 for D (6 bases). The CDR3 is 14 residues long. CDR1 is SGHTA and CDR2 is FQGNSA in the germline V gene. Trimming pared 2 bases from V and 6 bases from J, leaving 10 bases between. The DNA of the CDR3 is TGTGCCAGCAGCTTACGTCAGGGGCCCGGGGAGCTGTTTTTT. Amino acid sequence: CASSLRQGPGELFF.

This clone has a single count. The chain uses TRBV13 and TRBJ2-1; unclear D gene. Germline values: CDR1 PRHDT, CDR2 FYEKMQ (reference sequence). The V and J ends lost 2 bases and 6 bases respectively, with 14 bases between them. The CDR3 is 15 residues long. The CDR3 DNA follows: TGTGCCAGCAGCTTAATTACTCCCCCGTTCAATGAGCAGTTCTTC. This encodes CASSLITPPFNEQFF.

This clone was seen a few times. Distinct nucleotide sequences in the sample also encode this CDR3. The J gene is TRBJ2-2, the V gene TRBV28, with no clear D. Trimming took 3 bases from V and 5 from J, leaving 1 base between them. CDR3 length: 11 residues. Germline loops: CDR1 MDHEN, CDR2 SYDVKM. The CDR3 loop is CASSFTGELFF. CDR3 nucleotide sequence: TGTGCCAGCAGTTTTACCGGGGAGCTGTTTTTT.

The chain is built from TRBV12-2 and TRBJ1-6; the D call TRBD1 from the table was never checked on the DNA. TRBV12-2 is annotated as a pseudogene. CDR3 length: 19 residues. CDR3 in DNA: TGTGCAAGTCGCTTAGCCCCGACAGGTAAGAGCTCCTATAATTCACCCCTCCACTTT. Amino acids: CASRLAPTGKSSYNSPLHF.

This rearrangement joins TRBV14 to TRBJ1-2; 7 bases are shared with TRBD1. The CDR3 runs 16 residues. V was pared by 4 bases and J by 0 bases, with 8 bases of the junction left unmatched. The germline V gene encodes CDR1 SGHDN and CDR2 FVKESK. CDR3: CASSLGQAVANYGYTF. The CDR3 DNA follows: TGTGCCAGCAGCCTCGGACAGGCCGTAGCTAACTATGGCTACACCTTC.

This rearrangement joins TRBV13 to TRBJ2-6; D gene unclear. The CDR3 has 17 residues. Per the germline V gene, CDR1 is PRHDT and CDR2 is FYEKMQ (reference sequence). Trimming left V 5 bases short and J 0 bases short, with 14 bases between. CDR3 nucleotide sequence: TGTGCCAGCAGCGCAGAAGACGATAGCTCTGGGGCCAACGTCCTGACTTTC. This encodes CASSAEDDSSGANVLTF.

This CDR3 reads CASSIGRGHYEQYF. CDR3 coding DNA: TGTGCCAGTAGTATAGGTCGGGGCCACTACGAGCAGTACTTC. The chain carries TRBV19 and TRBJ2-7, with D perhaps being TRBD1 or TRBD2 (5 bases each). Per the germline V gene, CDR1 is LNHDA and CDR2 is SQIVND (reference sequence). The CDR3 has 14 residues. Trimming took 1 base from V and 3 from J, leaving 10 bases between them. Drawing the rest from reference TRBV19 and TRBJ2-7, the complete variable domain is DGGITQSPKYLFRKEGQNVTLSCEQNLNHDAMYWYRQDPGQGLRLIYYSQIVNDFQKGDIAEGYSVSREKKESFPLTVTSAQKNPTAFYLCASSIGRGHYEQYFGPGTRLTVT.

CDR3: CASSLNGVSYEQYF. The DNA of the CDR3 is TGTGCCAGCAGCTTGAACGGAGTCTCCTACGAGCAGTACTTC. The J gene is TRBJ2-7, the V gene TRBV5-6; D ambiguous. Trimming pared 1 base from V and 0 bases from J, leaving 8 bases between. CDR1 and CDR2 (germline): SGHDT, YYEEEE. There are 14 residues in the CDR3.